This T cell receptor (beta chain) was captured by sequencing in a study of blood T cell repertoires in COVID-19 (dated by TCRdb to between 2020 and 2021). Describing the broader study: Collaborator samples came from the United States, Italy and Spain and covered acute and convalescent phases of COVID-19. Where available, HLA class I and class II types were obtained from metadata supplied by the sample provider rather than from assay-based typing. The sample metadata nearly always contained a de-identified subject ID, COVID-19 status, age in years and sex. A freely available public database, intended as a resource for researchers studying the immune response to SARS-CoV-2, is where the repertoires were released. The prospective study material was composed of cDNA or gDNA derived from T cells, B-cell-depleted T cells, or PBMCs. The dataset comprised deeply sampled blood TCRbeta repertoires from subjects exposed to, actively infected with, or recovered from COVID-19. Samples came from the ongoing ImmuneRACE study (first 160 participants) plus 1,254 subjects from 6 global collaborators. Overall study results and their limits: How much clinical and demographic metadata was included differed by source and by participant, and the metadata was provided uncurated.

Comments on this clone: Its binding antigen is unknown. No much larger clone is present one base from it, and per-base qualities are unavailable.

Spanning cysteine to phenylalanine, the CDR3 consists of 14 amino acids. Only the CDR3 region is kept as DNA, spanning 42 bases read in frame from base 1. V is cut by 9 bases and J by 3 bases, and the space between the germline ends is 16 bases. CDR1 is given as KGHDR and CDR2 as SFDVKD, both from the germline V gene. One collaborating source in Seattle enrolled patients while the patients were actively infected and followed the patients over time throughout the course of disease. Collaborating institutions collected whole blood in K2EDTA tubes following their own protocols. For TCRbeta analysis, collaborator samples were shipped as frozen whole blood, as isolated PBMCs, or as DNA extracted from either sample type. The immunoSEQ Assay, a bias-controlled multiplex PCR, was used to amplify TCRbeta CDR3 regions from genomic DNA. In the original analysis: Within the assay, amplification of reference gene primers was used to estimate how many nucleated cells each sample contained. To quantify the absolute abundance of each unique TCRbeta CDR3 rearrangement, sequence reads were collapsed and filtered. For each sample, productive Simpson clonality was calculated as the square root of Simpson's diversity index across productive rearrangements. The clones in this table, taken by TCRdb from immuneACCESS, are in-frame only. Not every clone is retained; where verified, under half of the shortfall comes from an unresolved V gene, and the cause of the rest is unknown. The V and J calls and the clone size are those of that table, but D and trimming were determined from the DNA. In this sample the table shows roughly 320,000 clones, about 90% of which occur a single time. Over 5% of the sample rests with the top ten.

The rearranged chain carries TRBV24-1 and TRBJ2-5; the D region possibly corresponds to TRBD2 (7 bases align). Sequences were obtained from peripheral blood. This clonotype was obtained from a woman between 45 and 60 years old with COVID-19, enrolled during active disease. The nucleotide sequence reads as follows: TGTGCCACCTTGGGGGGGCAGGGGAAAGAGACCCAGTACTTC. This encodes CATLGGQGKETQYF.